The 12 T cell receptor beta chains presented below share a single source sample, sequenced in a study of T cell clonality in common variable immunodeficiency. Produced via immunoSEQ multiplex PCR; TCRdb's table is partial and in-frame only. The sample contains under 45,000 clones, none of them singletons. Sequencing used peripheral blood mononuclear cells. Every receptor here comes from a person aged 18 to 70 in good health.

This clone was seen at least ten times. Read sequence stops 3 residues before the CDR3 end, and the germline J gene provides the missing end. This sequence joins TRBV29-1 and TRBJ1-5; 7 bases fit TRBD1. Germline V CDR1 and CDR2: SQVTM, ANQGSEA. V was pared by 5 bases and J by 6 bases, with 10 bases of the junction left unmatched. The CDR3 has 14 amino acids. CDR3 DNA (partial): TGCAGCGTTTCCTTCAACAGGGACAGTCAGCCC. This encodes CSVSFNRDSQP. In full, the CDR3 is CSVSFNRDSQPQHF.

This clone was counted ten times or more. Read sequence stops 3 residues before the CDR3 end, and the germline J gene provides the missing end. The chain joins TRBV5-1 to TRBJ1-2; 10 nucleotides line up with TRBD1. The CDR3 consists of 14 residues. Per germline, CDR1 SGHRS and CDR2 YFSETQ. The CDR3 bases that were read are TGCGCCAGCAGCCCCTCCGGGACAGGGGAAGGC. This codes for CASSPSGTGEG. The whole CDR3 region reads CASSPSGTGEGYTF.

For this clone: The CDR3 end lies 3 residues beyond the end of the read and is filled in from the germline J gene. The chain is built from TRBV6-1 and TRBJ1-1; D ambiguous. CDR1 is MNHNS and CDR2 is SASEGT in the germline V gene. The CDR3 has 13 residues. Incomplete CDR3 DNA: TGTGCCAGCAGTGAAGTGAGGCTAAGCGAG. As protein: CASSEVRLSE. The whole CDR3 sequence reads CASSEVRLSEAFF.

This clone was counted at least ten times. The read ends 3 residues early relative to the CDR3; the germline J gene fills the gap. The V and J genes are TRBV5-6 and TRBJ2-5; D not certain. With 2 bases removed from V and 3 bases from J, the gap between germline ends came to 8 bases. CDR3 length equals 13 residues. The germline V gene encodes CDR1 SGHDT and CDR2 YYEEEE. The chain's CDR3 is CASSLYLEETQYF. CDR3 DNA, as far as it was read: TGTGCCAGCAGCTTATACTTGGAAGAGACC.

As concerns this clone: Coverage ceases 3 residues before the CDR3 finishes, and the germline J gene fills in the end. This chain joins TRBV7-2 and TRBJ1-1; D not resolved. The CDR3 spans 15 residues. The V gene's germline CDR1 is SGHTA and CDR2 FQGNSA. V was trimmed by 1 base and J by 2 bases, leaving 11 bases between them. The CDR3 DNA, read in part, is TGTGCCAGCAGCTTAGGAAGAGAGCTAAACACTGAA. Residues: CASSLGRELNTE. The full-length CDR3 reads as CASSLGRELNTEAFF.

This clone was detected a few times. The CDR3 extends 3 residues past the end of the read, so its final part is completed from the germline J gene. The rearrangement joins TRBV2 to TRBJ1-1; 7 bases match TRBD1. This CDR3 is 17 amino acids long. V lost 5 bases and J lost 0; bases outside the gene matches: 12. Germline V gene sequence: CDR1 SNHLY, CDR2 FYNNEI. This CDR3 is CASSRKRDSLMNTEAFF. CDR3 DNA, as far as it was read: TGTGCCAGCAGTCGAAAACGGGACAGTTTAATGAACACTGAA. Full variable domain (remainder filled in from reference TRBV2 and TRBJ1-1): EPEVTQTPSHQVTQMGQEVILRCVPISNHLYFYWYRQILGQKVEFLVSFYNNEISEKSEIFDDQFSVERPDGSNFTLKIRSTKLEDSAMYFCASSRKRDSLMNTEAFFGQGTRLTVV.

Many counts were recorded for this clone. CDR3 DNA, as far as it was read: TGTGCCAGTAGTATAGACAGGGCAGGAACCGGGGAG. This sequence encodes CASSIDRAGTGE. The full-length CDR3 reads as CASSIDRAGTGELFF. The V call is TRBV19, the J call TRBJ2-2; weak D call: TRBD1 (5 bases). The CDR3 is cut off 3 residues early in the read; its end comes from the germline J gene. This CDR3 has 15 amino acids. Between the trimmed V and J ends, which lost 0 bases and 5 bases, there was a span of 10 bases. CDR1 is LNHDA and CDR2 is SQIVND in the germline V gene (reference sequence).

This clone showed up many times. The CDR3 end lies 3 residues beyond the end of the read and is filled in from the germline J gene. The chain couples TRBV18 to TRBJ1-1; D is possibly TRBD1 (6 bases). This CDR3 comprises 15 residues. CDR1 is KGHSH, CDR2 LQKENI, per germline. V was trimmed by 3 bases and J by 0 bases, leaving 11 bases between them. The covered CDR3 bases are TGTGCCAGCTCACCCAGGGGAGTGATGAACACTGAA. Its translation: CASSPRGVMNTE. The CDR3 in its entirety is CASSPRGVMNTEAFF.

Ten or more counts support this clone. From the germline J gene comes the end of the CDR3, since the read stops 3 residues before it. The V and J genes are TRBV9 and TRBJ2-3, with TRBD2 identical over 10 bases. This CDR3 has 13 residues. V trimming: 4 bases; J trimming: 8 bases; junction bases outside the gene matches: 4. Looked up from germline, CDR1 is SGDLS and CDR2 is YYNGEE. The sequenced part of the CDR3 DNA is TGTGCCAGCAGCACCAGCGGGAGGGGTACG. Residues: CASSTSGRGT. The CDR3 reads in full as CASSTSGRGTQYF.

This clone came up many times. The CDR3 is CASSPPGQGSDTQYF. CDR3 bases read: TGTGCCAGCTCACCACCGGGACAGGGAAGTGATACG. The gene calls are TRBV18 and TRBJ2-3; 9 bases are a match to TRBD1. The read comes to an end 3 residues before the CDR3 does, leaving the germline J gene to fill in the end. V shed 0 bases, J shed 6 bases, and the junction held 4 bases outside the gene matches. CDR3 length: 15 residues. Germline V gene data show CDR1 as KGHSH and CDR2 as LQKENI.

This clone showed up just a few times. The read gets to within 3 residues of the CDR3 end, and the germline J gene fills in the rest. V usage is TRBV19 and J usage is TRBJ2-3; maybe TRBD1 (6 bases). Germline-derived CDR1 and CDR2 are LNHDA and SQIVND (reference sequence). CDR3 length equals 13 residues. The CDR3 DNA, read in part, is TGTGCCAGTAGTGGACAGAATCAAGAGACG. This gives the protein CASSGQNQET. The whole CDR3 is CASSGQNQETQYF.

This clone showed up many times. The read comes to an end 3 residues before the CDR3 does, leaving the germline J gene to fill in the end. The chain employs TRBV2 and TRBJ2-1; 11 nucleotides agree with TRBD2. The CDR3 extends over 15 amino acids. The V gene end was trimmed by 4 bases and the J gene end by 7 bases; junction bases not matched to a gene: 6. Germline-derived CDR1 and CDR2 are SNHLY and FYNNEI. The CDR3 bases that were read are TGTGCCAGCAGTGCGAGTAGCGGGGGGGTTAATGAG. Translated: CASSASSGGVNE. The entire CDR3 is CASSASSGGVNEQFF.